Below, 12 T cell receptor beta chains from the same sample are listed, as sequenced in a study of PD-1 blockade in classical Hodgkin lymphoma. Time point noted: cycle 4 day 1 (C4D1), after more than five weeks of nivolumab. Exposure to brentuximab vedotin varied, and each patient had relapsed following autologous stem cell transplantation. Generated by immunoSEQ multiplex PCR, the TCRdb table keeps only in-frame clones and is missing some. The table includes about 90,000 clones, 83% detected once. The sample was peripheral blood mononuclear cells (PBMCs), taken before the fourth cycle of nivolumab. These receptors all stem from a human donor with classical Hodgkin lymphoma.

The chain recombines TRBV28 with TRBJ2-7; tentatively, D is TRBD1 (6 bases). Germline V gene lookup returns CDR1 MDHEN and CDR2 SYDVKM. The CDR3 spans 13 residues. With 7 bases removed from V and 2 bases from J, the gap between germline ends came to 12 bases. Here the CDR3 DNA reads TGTGCCAGCACCAGGGGACGGACCTACGAGCAGTACTTC. As protein: CASTRGRTYEQYF.

This clone was counted between two and nine times. The junction departs from germline at one end; a sequencing error may be responsible. The chain couples TRBV4-2 to TRBJ1-1; D is perhaps TRBD1 (6 bases). The germline V gene encodes CDR1 LGHNA and CDR2 YNFKEQ. The CDR3 consists of 13 residues. The CDR3 nucleotides read TGTGCCAGCAACCAACAGGGATTCACTGAAGCTTTCTTT. Its translation is CASNQQGFTEAFF.

The chain couples TRBV11-3 to TRBJ2-2; 8 nucleotides agree with TRBD2. Germline lookup yields CDR1 SGHNT and CDR2 YENEEA. V was pared by 3 bases and J by 3 bases, with 3 bases of the junction left unmatched. The CDR3 consists of 15 residues. Written as DNA, the CDR3 is TGTGCCAGCAGCTTCCTAGCGGGCCACACCGGGGAGCTGTTTTTT. Translated, it gives CASSFLAGHTGELFF.

The chain links TRBV5-6 to TRBJ2-1, with a possible D match to TRBD2 (6 bases). The ends were cut back, 4 bases at V and 5 bases at J, with 19 bases in the middle. The CDR3 sequence is 16 residues long. CDR1 and CDR2 from the germline V gene are SGHDT and YYEEEE. CDR3 in DNA: TGTGCCAGCAGCCTAGGGAATGGGAGGTGGGACAATGAGCAGTTCTTC. Translating gives CASSLGNGRWDNEQFF.

The CDR3 DNA reads as TGTGCCAGCAGCTCCCTGAGCGGGTCAGATACGCAGTATTTT. Its translation: CASSSLSGSDTQYF. The genes are TRBV5-4 and TRBJ2-3; D is possibly TRBD2 (6 bases). The CDR3 totals 14 residues. Germline assignment: CDR1 SGHNT and CDR2 YYREEE (reference sequence). Between the trimmed V and J ends, which lost 3 bases and 4 bases, there was a span of 12 bases.

This chain connects TRBV27 to TRBJ1-2, with 7 bases matching TRBD1. The CDR3 is made up of 18 amino acids. V dropped 8 bases and J dropped 0; count of bases not matched to a gene: 18. The germline V gene has CDR1 MNHEY and CDR2 SMNVEV (reference sequence). CDR3 region: CASAKGGDRRLSNYGYTF. The CDR3 nucleotides are TGTGCCAGCGCCAAAGGGGGGGACAGACGCCTTTCTAACTATGGCTACACCTTC.

The chain couples TRBV30 to TRBJ2-1; no clear D. The V end lost 7 bases, the J end lost 12 bases, and 10 bases lay between the germline ends. The CDR3 is made up of 9 amino acids. Germline lookup yields CDR1 GTSNPN and CDR2 SVGIG (reference sequence). CDR3 in DNA: TGTGCCTTAACACCGGGGCAGTTCTTC. Translation: CALTPGQFF.

The gene calls are TRBV29-1 and TRBJ1-5; 8 bases align to TRBD1. The CDR3 extends over 13 amino acids. The junction had 3 bases not matched to a gene; V was cut back by 6 bases and J by 2 bases. CDR1 and CDR2 (germline): SQVTM, ANQGSEA. The CDR3 sequence: CSVQGAGNQPQHF. DNA of the CDR3: TGCAGCGTCCAGGGGGCGGGCAATCAGCCCCAGCATTTT.

This sequence joins TRBV28 and TRBJ1-5; TRBD1 might be the D (5 bases). Germline CDR1 is MDHEN and CDR2 is SYDVKM. The CDR3 covers 12 residues. Trimming shortened V by 10 bases and J by 4 bases, and 11 bases separated the two germline ends. In DNA, the CDR3 is TGTGCCACCTGGGGGTATAATCAGCCCCAGCATTTT. Translated: CATWGYNQPQHF.

The CDR3 DNA reads as TGTGCCAGCAGACTAGCGGGAGGGACCGGGGAGCTGTTTTTT. Its protein product is CASRLAGGTGELFF. V gene TRBV19 combines with J gene TRBJ2-2; 14 nucleotides match TRBD2. V shed 9 bases, J shed 5 bases, and the junction held 2 bases outside the gene matches. The CDR3 is 14 amino acids. Per germline, CDR1 LNHDA and CDR2 SQIVND (reference sequence).

V usage is TRBV2 and J usage is TRBJ2-3, with TRBD2 matching over 11 bases. J gave up 0 bases and V 6 bases, and 8 bases lay outside the gene matches. The germline CDR1 and CDR2 sequences are SNHLY and FYNNEI. This CDR3 has 17 residues. The CDR3 loop is CASSGMGLAESTDTQYF. DNA for the CDR3: TGTGCCAGCAGCGGTATGGGACTAGCGGAAAGCACAGATACGCAGTATTTT.

V and J are TRBV15 and TRBJ1-2, with TRBD1 matching over 8 bases. The CDR3 extends over 17 amino acids. Germline loops: CDR1 LNHNV, CDR2 YYDKDF (reference sequence). The trim removed 3 bases at V and 3 bases at J, leaving 12 bases unmatched. DNA of the CDR3: TGTGCCACCAGCAGGGACGCAGGGGGCTTGAGCGACTATGGCTACACCTTC. It codes for CATSRDAGGLSDYGYTF.